These 21 T cell receptor beta chains came from one sample sequenced in a study of CD8+ T cells in alopecia areata. Investigators isolated RNA and reverse transcribed it into cDNA to act as the sequencing template. Clones were read by immunoSEQ multiplex PCR, and TCRdb kept only the in-frame ones, dropping some. The repertoire consists of roughly 120,000 clones, none detected only once. The specimen was lesional skin. The receptors originated from a C3H/HeJ mouse with alopecia areata. Strain haplotype at MHC: H2-k.

Regarding this clone: Gene labels here are mouse ones. The sequence runs out 4 residues before the end of the CDR3; the remainder is reconstructed from the germline J gene. The chain is built from TRBV13-1 and TRBJ2-7, with 9 bases that match TRBD1. Per the germline V gene, CDR1 is NSHNY and CDR2 is SYGAGN. The CDR3 has 13 residues. The CDR3: CASSERDRDEQYF. CDR3 DNA, as far as it was read: TGTGCCAGCAGTGAGCGGGACAGGGAT.

There are a few counts of this clone. The gene symbols are mouse symbols. The read ends 4 residues shy of where the CDR3 ends; the end is completed using the germline J gene. The rearrangement links TRBV17 to TRBJ2-7, with D possibly matching TRBD1 (5 bases). Germline assignment: CDR1 MNHDT and CDR2 YYDKIL. This CDR3 has 13 residues. CDR3 sequence: CASSRSQGHEQYF. The CDR3 bases that were read are TGTGCTAGCAGTAGATCTCAGGGCCAT.

Of note for this clone: Gene names refer to mouse genes. Read data end 4 residues before the CDR3 end; the end is taken from the germline J gene. Distinct nucleotide sequences in the sample also encode this CDR3. The rearrangement joins TRBV17 to TRBJ2-1, with 8 bases matching TRBD2. The length of the CDR3 is 15 residues. Germline V gene lookup returns CDR1 MNHDT and CDR2 YYDKIL. V was clipped by 3 bases and J by 0 bases; unmatched bases: 1. CDR3 in amino acids: CASSRGGANYAEQFF. The CDR3 bases that were read are TGTGCTAGCAGTAGGGGGGGGGCTAACTATGCT.

Only a few counts were recorded for this clone. Gene and germline names: mouse. The read falls 4 residues short of the CDR3 end, and the missing part is taken from the germline J gene. This rearrangement joins TRBV13-3 to TRBJ1-4; a weak D match, TRBD1 (5 bases). V shed 1 base and J shed 0 bases, with 10 bases lying between them. This CDR3 region has 16 residues. CDR1 and CDR2 from the germline V gene are NNHDY and SYVADS. The CDR3 protein is CASSDKIRVSNERLFF. CDR3 DNA, as far as it was read: TGTGCCAGCAGTGATAAAATCAGGGTTTCCAACGAA.

Turning to this clone: Mouse names are used for the genes. The read halts 4 residues ahead of the CDR3 end, with the missing end drawn from the germline J gene. The V gene is TRBV19, the J gene TRBJ2-3, with 7 bases that match TRBD1. This CDR3 is 15 amino acids long. The junction had 9 bases not matched to a gene; V was cut back by 8 bases and J by 0 bases. The germline gives CDR1 FNHDT, CDR2 SITEND (reference sequence). The CDR3 region is CASSPGTVSAETLYF. The CDR3 DNA, read in part, is TGTGCCAGTTCTCCCGGGACAGTTAGTGCAGAA.

Only a few counts were recorded for this clone. All gene names here are mouse names. The CDR3 end falls 4 residues outside the read, so it is completed with the germline J gene. This sequence joins TRBV13-3 and TRBJ2-2, with TRBD1 matching 7 bases. The junction had 5 bases not matched to a gene; V was cut back by 0 bases and J by 0 bases. The CDR3 is made up of 17 amino acids. Germline V gene data show CDR1 as NNHDY and CDR2 as SYVADS. CDR3 amino acids: CASSDEMGQTNTGQLYF. The DNA read from the CDR3 is TGTGCCAGCAGTGATGAGATGGGACAGACAAACACCGGG.

As to this clone: Gene names are the mouse ones. The missing CDR3 end, 4 residues past where the read stops, is filled in from the germline J gene. V usage is TRBV13-3 and J usage is TRBJ1-4; 8 nucleotides agree with TRBD1. Germline CDR1 NNHDY, CDR2 SYVADS. CDR3 size: 15 residues. The junction had 4 bases not matched to a gene; V was cut back by 3 bases and J by 3 bases. The sequenced part of the CDR3 DNA is TGTGCCAGCAGTGCGGGACAGGCGACCAACGAA. This gives the protein CASSAGQATNE. From start to end, the CDR3 is CASSAGQATNERLFF.

For this clone: At residue 14, TCRdb's protein is not the same as the translated DNA, so the protein here was read from the DNA. The listed genes are named as in mouse. From the germline J gene comes the end of the CDR3, since the read stops 3 residues before it. The gene calls are TRBV13-3 and TRBJ1-3, with 10 bases aligning to TRBD1. Per the germline V gene, CDR1 is NNHDY and CDR2 is SYVADS. Trimming at V came to 4 bases and at J to 0 bases, leaving 7 bases not matched to a gene. The CDR3 has 17 residues. CDR3 sequence reads: CASSQDRGGDSGNTLYF. The sequenced CDR3 bases are TGTGCCAGCAGTCAGGACAGGGGGGGGGATTCTGGAAATACG.

A word on this clone: Gene names and germline refer to mouse. Coverage ceases 4 residues before the CDR3 finishes, and the germline J gene fills in the end. The chain joins TRBV19 to TRBJ2-1; TRBD2 matches 7 bases. Germline values: CDR1 FNHDT, CDR2 SITEND (reference sequence). This CDR3 contains 15 residues. The V segment lost 2 bases and the J segment 3 bases; nucleotides outside the gene matches: 5. This chain's CDR3 is CASSILRLGYAEQFF. The CDR3 DNA, read in part, is TGTGCCAGCAGTATTCTACGACTGGGCTATGCT.

This clone was counted between two and nine times. Gene names and germline refer to mouse. The CDR3 extends 4 residues past the end of the read, so its final part is completed from the germline J gene. The V call is TRBV13-3, the J call TRBJ2-1; 7 bases line up with TRBD1. V was clipped by 7 bases and J by 1 base; unmatched bases: 11. The CDR3 contains 16 residues. Germline CDR1 NNHDY, CDR2 SYVADS. The covered CDR3 bases are TGTGCCAGCCTATCAAACAGGGGTGGAAACTATGCT. It translates to CASLSNRGGNYA. The entire CDR3 protein reads CASLSNRGGNYAEQFF.

A word on this clone: Gene labels here are mouse ones. From the germline J gene comes the end of the CDR3, since the read stops 4 residues before it. This chain uses TRBV1 with TRBJ2-1, with D unresolved. The CDR3 consists of 13 residues. Trimming took 4 bases from V and 4 from J, leaving 8 bases between them. CDR1 NSQYPW and CDR2 LRSPGD come from the germline V gene (reference sequence). The CDR3 sequence: CTCSGSGYAEQFF. The DNA read from the CDR3 is TGCACCTGCAGTGGATCAGGATATGCT. The variable domain in full, with the rest retrieved from reference TRBV1 and TRBJ2-1, is VTLLEQNPRWRLVPRGQAVNLRCILKNSQYPWMSWYQQDLQKQLQWLFTLRSPGDKEVKSLPGADYLATRVTDTELRLQVANMSQGRTLYCTCSGSGYAEQFFGPGTRLTVL.

In this sample, this clone turned up many times. Gene names and germline match the mouse. The read terminates 4 residues before the CDR3 end, so the remaining end is supplied by the germline J gene. This chain connects TRBV19 to TRBJ2-5; possibly TRBD1 for D (6 bases). This CDR3 region has 14 residues. The germline V and J ends were trimmed by 4 bases and 0 bases, with 9 bases remaining between them. Germline values: CDR1 FNHDT, CDR2 SITEND (reference sequence). CDR3 sequence: CASSPGQNQDTQYF. CDR3 DNA, as far as it was read: TGTGCCAGCAGTCCGGGACAAAACCAAGAC.

This clone occurred a few times. Gene labels here are mouse ones. Read coverage stops 4 residues before the CDR3 terminus; the germline J gene supplies the remainder. This sequence joins TRBV1 and TRBJ2-1, with TRBD1 matching 10 bases. The CDR3 length is 14 residues. The germline V gene encodes CDR1 NSQYPW and CDR2 LRSPGD (reference sequence). The CDR3 DNA, read in part, is TGCACCTGCAGTGGACAGGGGGCGCAAGCT. Translated: CTCSGQGAQA. The CDR3, in full, reads CTCSGQGAQAEQFF.

Remarks on this clone: Genes here carry mouse names. Coverage ceases 4 residues before the CDR3 finishes, and the germline J gene fills in the end. This chain connects TRBV14 to TRBJ2-7; D perhaps matches TRBD1 (6 bases). The CDR3 consists of 12 residues. Germline assignment: CDR1 SGHDT and CDR2 FRDEAV. Incomplete CDR3 DNA: TGTGCCACCTCTCCGGGACAATAT. Its protein is CATSPGQY. The full CDR3 reads CATSPGQYEQYF.

This clone was counted ten times or more. Gene names are the mouse ones. The read gets to within 4 residues of the CDR3 end, and the germline J gene fills in the rest. The V call is TRBV1, the J call TRBJ2-1, with D perhaps matching TRBD2 (6 bases). V shed 1 base and J shed 3 bases, with 10 bases lying between them. The germline CDR1 and CDR2 sequences are NSQYPW and LRSPGD (reference sequence). This CDR3 comprises 15 residues. The CDR3: CTCSAAAGVYAEQFF. The covered CDR3 bases are TGCACCTGCAGTGCAGCGGCTGGGGTCTATGCT.

Turning to this clone: The genes are named according to mouse. The read ends 4 residues early relative to the CDR3; the germline J gene fills the gap. The V call is TRBV13-2, the J call TRBJ2-5, with TRBD1 matching 9 bases. The CDR3 is 14 amino acids. CDR1 NNHNN and CDR2 SYGAGS come from the germline V gene (reference sequence). CDR3 sequence: CASGDAGTGDTQYF. The sequenced part of the CDR3 DNA is TGTGCCAGCGGTGATGCCGGGACAGGGGAC.

There are a few counts of this clone. The germline and genes are mouse ones. From the germline J gene comes the end of the CDR3, since the read stops 4 residues before it. The chain employs TRBV1 and TRBJ2-5, with 11 positions matching TRBD1. The CDR3 loop spans 16 amino acids. Looked up from germline, CDR1 is NSQYPW and CDR2 is LRSPGD (reference sequence). Incomplete CDR3 DNA: TGCACCTGCAGTGCAGATCCGGACAGGGGGCCGGAC. It codes for CTCSADPDRGPD. The entire CDR3 protein reads CTCSADPDRGPDTQYF.

About this clone itself: Gene names follow the mouse nomenclature. The CDR3 sequence is CASSPTNYYAEQFF. The CDR3 bases that were read are TGTGCTAGCAGTCCGACAAATTACTATGCT. This chain uses TRBV29 with TRBJ2-1, with D unclear. The observed sequence ends 4 residues before the CDR3 terminus, with the missing tail filled in from the germline J gene. Germline assignment: CDR1 MSHET and CDR2 SYDVDS. The CDR3 totals 14 residues. The ends were cut back, 5 bases at V and 2 bases at J, with 10 bases in the middle.

With respect to this clone: Gene names and germline refer to mouse. The read ends 4 residues early relative to the CDR3; the germline J gene fills the gap. The gene calls are TRBV1 and TRBJ1-4; no reliable D call. CDR3 size: 16 residues. Germline V lookup: CDR1 NSQYPW, CDR2 LRSPGD (reference sequence). Trimming stripped 1 base from V and 0 bases from J, with 9 bases between. CDR3 DNA (partial): TGCACCTGCAGTGCAGTCCACTCATTTTCCAACGAA. The encoded protein is CTCSAVHSFSNE. The complete CDR3 reads CTCSAVHSFSNERLFF.

This clone has more than one count but fewer than ten. The genes and germline here are from mouse. The CDR3 goes on 4 residues after the read ends, and that part is filled in from the germline J gene. The chain links TRBV13-3 to TRBJ2-7, with 12 bases aligning to TRBD2. Germline values: CDR1 NNHDY, CDR2 SYVADS. The CDR3 is made up of 16 amino acids. Partial CDR3 DNA: TGTGCCAGCAGTGCTCCAGGGACTGGGGGGATGAAT. Encoded protein: CASSAPGTGGMN. The complete CDR3 sequence is CASSAPGTGGMNEQYF.

This clone was observed a handful of times. The genes and germline here are from mouse. The read finishes 4 residues shy of the CDR3 end, and the germline J gene is used to complete it. The chain recombines TRBV1 with TRBJ2-2, with 11 bases that match TRBD2. The V segment lost 2 bases and the J segment 3 bases; nucleotides outside the gene matches: 2. This CDR3 has 16 residues. Germline lookup yields CDR1 NSQYPW and CDR2 LRSPGD (reference sequence). CDR3 protein: CTCSAKTGGDTGQLYF. The DNA read from the CDR3 is TGCACCTGCAGTGCAAAGACTGGGGGGGACACCGGG.